In this sample, the clone carrying this T cell receptor beta chain turned up a few times. A far larger clone is just one base off, so this is likely a read error. The sample carries other DNA sequences with the same CDR3. This entry comes from a study of sequential checkpoint blockade in melanoma. Whole-study context: Patients were randomized 1:1 to nivolumab-then-ipilimumab or ipilimumab-then-nivolumab first-line. After both sequences, patients received maintenance nivolumab.

The treatment is: randomized to nivolumab then ipilimumab (arm A) or the reverse (arm B). Patients had received no earlier DNA-damaging chemotherapy. PBMC sorting kept live CD3+CD8+ cells without CD19 or CD56. Germline CDR1 SGHDN, CDR2 FVKESK. This CDR3 region has 12 residues. Trimming cost V 4 bases and J 2 bases, with 6 bases left between them. Profiling relied on immunoSEQ multiplex PCR, and the TCRdb table lists in-frame clones only, not all of them. This sample has some 13,000 clones, with around 69% found just once. This sample comprised CD8+ T cells sorted from blood (inferred from file names), obtained from a patient given nivolumab and ipilimumab in sequence. J is TRBJ2-7 and V is TRBV14; tentatively, D is TRBD2 (5 bases). The sequence came from a human donor with melanoma. CDR3 in DNA: TGTGCCAGCAGCCGAGGGCCCTACGAGCAGTACTTC. It yields the protein CASSRGPYEQYF.